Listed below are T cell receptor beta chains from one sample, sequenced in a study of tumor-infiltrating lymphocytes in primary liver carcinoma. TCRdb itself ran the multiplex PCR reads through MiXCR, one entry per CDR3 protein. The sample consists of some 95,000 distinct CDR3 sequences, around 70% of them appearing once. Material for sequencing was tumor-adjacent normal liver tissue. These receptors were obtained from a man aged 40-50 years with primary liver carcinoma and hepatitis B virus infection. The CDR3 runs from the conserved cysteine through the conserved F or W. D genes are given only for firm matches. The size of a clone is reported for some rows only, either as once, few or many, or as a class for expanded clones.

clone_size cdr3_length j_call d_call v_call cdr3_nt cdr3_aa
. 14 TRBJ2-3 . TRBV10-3 TGTGCCACCAGTGAGGATAGCGTGGGGGATACGCAGTATTTC CATSEDSVGDTQYF
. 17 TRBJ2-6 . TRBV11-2 TGTGCCAAGAGCCTAGTGGGGGGCGCAGCTGGGGCCAACGTCCTGACTTTC CAKSLVGGAAGANVLTF
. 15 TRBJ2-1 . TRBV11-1 TGTGCCAGCTGCTTTGGGGGACGACCCGGGGACGGGCAGTTCTTC CASCFGGRPGDGQFF
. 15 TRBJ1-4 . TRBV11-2 TGTGCCAACAGCCTGTTAGGAGGTTTTAATGACAAACTGTTTTTT CANSLLGGFNDKLFF
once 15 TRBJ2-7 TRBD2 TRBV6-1 TGTGCCAGCAAAGATTGGGCGGGAGGACTCTACGAGCAGTACTTC CASKDWAGGLYEQYF
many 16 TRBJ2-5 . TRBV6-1 TGTGCCAGCAGTGAAGACTGGACAGCCTTCCAAGAGACCCAGTACTTC CASSEDWTAFQETQYF
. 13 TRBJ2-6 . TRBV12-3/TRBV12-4 TGTGCCAGAAGTCGAGCTGGGGCCAACGTCATGACTTTC CARSRAGANVMTF
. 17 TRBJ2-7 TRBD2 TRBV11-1 TGTGCCAGCAGCCTGGGACTAGCGGGAGAAGTTGACATTAAGCAGTACTTC CASSLGLAGEVDIKQYF
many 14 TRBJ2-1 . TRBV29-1 TGCAGCGTTGCCCGGACGCCTCAATTCAATGAGCAGTTCTTC CSVARTPQFNEQFF
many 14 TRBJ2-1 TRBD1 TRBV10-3 TGTGCCATCAGAGTCGGACAGGGGGAAGGCGAGCAGTTCTTC CAIRVGQGEGEQFF
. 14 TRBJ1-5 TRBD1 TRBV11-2 TGTGCCAGCATCCCATATACAGGGGCTCAGCCCCGGCATTTT CASIPYTGAQPRHF
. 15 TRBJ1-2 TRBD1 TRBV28 TGTGCCAGCAGTTCCGGGACAGGGAACGTCTATGGCTACACCTTC CASSSGTGNVYGYTF
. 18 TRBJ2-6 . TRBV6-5 TGTGCCAGCAGTCTTTGTACAGGGATGAATGCTGGAGCCAACGTCCTGACTTTT CASSLCTGMNAGANVLTF
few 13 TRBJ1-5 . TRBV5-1 TGCGCCAGCAGCTTACGAGAAGATCAGCCCCAGCATTTT CASSLREDQPQHF
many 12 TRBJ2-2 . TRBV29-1 TGCAGCGTTTCAGGAGTTACCGGGGAGCTGTTTTTT CSVSGVTGELFF
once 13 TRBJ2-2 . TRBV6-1 TGTGCCAGCACCCCTACTAATACCGGGGAGCTGTTTTTT CASTPTNTGELFF
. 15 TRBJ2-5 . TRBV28 TGTGCAAGCAGTTCCACCTCTCTAGCTGAAGAGACCCACTACTTC CASSSTSLAEETHYF
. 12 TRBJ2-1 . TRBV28 TGTGCCAGCATGACGGGGGGCGAAAAGCAGTTCTTC CASMTGGEKQFF
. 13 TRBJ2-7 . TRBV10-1 TGCGCCAGCTCCCGGGACGGGTCCTGCGGGCAGTACTTC CASSRDGSCGQYF
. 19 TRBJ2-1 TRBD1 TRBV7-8 TGTGCCACATCTGCCTCGACAGGGGATCGTTATATCTCCTACAATGAACAGTTCTTC CATSASTGDRYISYNEQFF
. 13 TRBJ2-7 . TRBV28 TGTGCCAGCAGTATCTTCAGGTCAGCGGAGCAGTACTTC CASSIFRSAEQYF
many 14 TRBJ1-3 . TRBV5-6 TGTGCCAGCAGCTTGCGGGGTACCGGAAACACCATATATTTT CASSLRGTGNTIYF
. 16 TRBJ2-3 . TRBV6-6 TGTGCCAGCAGCCTCTCACCGGGTAGTCCCACAGATACGCAGTTTTTT CASSLSPGSPTDTQFF
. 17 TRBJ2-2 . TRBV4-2 TGTGCCAGGAGCCAAGCTCCGGGCTCCATGAACACCGGGGAGCTATTTTTT CARSQAPGSMNTGELFF
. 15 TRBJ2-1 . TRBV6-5 TGTGCCAGAAGGGATTACAGGAGCTCCTGCAATGAGCAGTTCTTC CARRDYRSSCNEQFF
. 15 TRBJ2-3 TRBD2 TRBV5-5 TGTGCCAGCAGCTTAGGACTAGCCCGTACAGATACGCGGTATTTT CASSLGLARTDTRYF
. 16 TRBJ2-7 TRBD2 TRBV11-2 TGTGCCAGCAGCTCCTCCCGGGGGGTAGGGATCTACGAGCACTATTTC CASSSSRGVGIYEHYF
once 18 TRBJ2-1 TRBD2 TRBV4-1 TGCGCCAGCATCCTAGGATTGATTAGCGGGGCGGAGGGAAATGAGCACCTCTTC CASILGLISGAEGNEHLF
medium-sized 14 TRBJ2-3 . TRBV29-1 TGCAGCGTCTCCGAAATTGGGGACACAGATACGCAGTATTTT CSVSEIGDTDTQYF
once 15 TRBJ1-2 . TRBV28 TGTGCCAGTAGTTATCTCTACCGAAAAAACTATGGCTACACCTTC CASSYLYRKNYGYTF
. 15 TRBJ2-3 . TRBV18 TGTGCCAGCTCGGGGGGGCAAGCGAGGACAGATATGCAGTATTTT CASSGGQARTDMQYF
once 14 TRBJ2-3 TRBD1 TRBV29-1 TGCAACGTTGATCCGGGACAGGGAGCAGATACGCAGTATTTT CNVDPGQGADTQYF
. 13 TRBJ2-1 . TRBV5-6 TGTGCCAGCAGCTTAAGATGCGGGGAGGTTCAATTCTTC CASSLRCGEVQFF
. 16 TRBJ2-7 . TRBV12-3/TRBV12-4 TGTGCCATCAGTTCACCCGAGACAGTGGGTCATTGGGAGCAGTACTTC CAISSPETVGHWEQYF
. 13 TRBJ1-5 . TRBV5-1 TGCGCCAGCTCCGGAATTCCTGATCAGCCCCAGCATTTT CASSGIPDQPQHF
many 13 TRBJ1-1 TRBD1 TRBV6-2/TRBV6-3 TGTGCCAGCAGTGAGACAGGGAGCACTGAAGCTTTCTTT CASSETGSTEAFF
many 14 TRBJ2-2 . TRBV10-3 TGTGCCAGCACCGGGCCGATAAGCACCGGGGAGCTGTTTTTT CASTGPISTGELFF
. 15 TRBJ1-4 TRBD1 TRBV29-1 TGCAGCGTTGGAAACACAGGGGCGTCTAAAGGAAAACTGTTTTTT CSVGNTGASKGKLFF
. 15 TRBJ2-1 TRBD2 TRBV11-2 TGTGCCAACAGCCCGGGACTAGCGGACTACGATGAGCAGCTCTTC CANSPGLADYDEQLF
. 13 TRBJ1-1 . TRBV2 TGTGCCAGCAGTGAAGCAGGGGGTGGGGAAGCTTTCTTT CASSEAGGGEAFF
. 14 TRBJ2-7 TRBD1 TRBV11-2 TGTGCCAGCAGCTCCGAGGGGGCCTCCTACGAGCAGTACTTC CASSSEGASYEQYF
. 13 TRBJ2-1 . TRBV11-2 TGTGCCAGCAGCTCCGGACCCCGAAATGAGCAGTTCTTC CASSSGPRNEQFF
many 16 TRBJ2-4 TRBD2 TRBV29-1 TGCAGCGTTGAAGATCTAGCGGAAAGGGGCAAAAACATTCAGTACTTC CSVEDLAERGKNIQYF
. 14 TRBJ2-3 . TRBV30 TGTGTCTGCACAGGAGGGGTGAGCACAGATACGCAGTATTTT CVCTGGVSTDTQYF
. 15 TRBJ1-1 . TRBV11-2 TGTGCCAGCAGCTTAAGGGAGGGCTTGGACGCCGAAGCTTTCTTT CASSLREGLDAEAFF
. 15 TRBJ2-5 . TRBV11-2 TGTGCCAGCAGCGTACCGGGGCTAGAGGGGGAGACCCAGTACTTC CASSVPGLEGETQYF
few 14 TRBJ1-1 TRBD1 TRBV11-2 TGTGCCAGCAGGACCCTAGGACAGGGCGGTGAAGCTTTCTTT CASRTLGQGGEAFF
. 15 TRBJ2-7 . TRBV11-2 TGTGCCAGCAGCTTAGTATCTGTCAGCTCCCACGAGCAGTACTTC CASSLVSVSSHEQYF
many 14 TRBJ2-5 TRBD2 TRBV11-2 TGTGCCAGCCAAGCGGGAGGGCCATCAGAGACCCAGTACTTC CASQAGGPSETQYF
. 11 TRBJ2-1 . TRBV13 TGTGTCAGCAGGTTAATAAATGAGCAGTTCTTC CVSRLINEQFF
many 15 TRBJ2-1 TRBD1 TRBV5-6 TGTGCCAGCAGCTGGACAGGGGGCGCCTACAATGAGCAGTTCTTC CASSWTGGAYNEQFF
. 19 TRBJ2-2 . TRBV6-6 TGTGCCAGCAGTTTCCTCCCCTTGTTTTTAGGGGGAAGAACCGGGGAGCTGTTTTTT CASSFLPLFLGGRTGELFF
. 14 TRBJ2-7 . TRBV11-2 TGTGCCAGCACCCGAGGGGGAGTGGGCTACAAGCAGTACTTC CASTRGGVGYKQYF
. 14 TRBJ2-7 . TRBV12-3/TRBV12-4 TGTGCCAGCAATTTAGGAGGGGGCGGGTACGAGCTGCACTTC CASNLGGGGYELHF
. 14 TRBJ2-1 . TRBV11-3 TGTGCCAGCGGCTTAGGGAGCTCCTACGATGAGCAGTTCTTC CASGLGSSYDEQFF
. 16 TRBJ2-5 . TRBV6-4 TGTGCCACCAGGAACCAATCAGCAGAAATTCAAGAGACCCAGTACTTC CATRNQSAEIQETQYF